A few counts support the clone carrying this T cell receptor (beta chain). As processed by the authors: Amplification of reference gene primers provided the estimated nucleated cell counts. Profiling relied on immunoSEQ multiplex PCR, and the TCRdb table lists in-frame clones only, not all of them. V, J and clone size derive from that table, while D and trimming were established from the DNA sequence. In the table there are about 180,000 clones, 80% to 90% of which are singletons. This entry belongs to a study of blood T cell repertoires in COVID-19. In the study overall: Spain, Italy and the United States supplied samples that represented acute and convalescent COVID-19. In each case, the material was cDNA or gDNA derived from T cells, B-cell-depleted T cells, or PBMCs.

The V end lost 8 bases, the J end lost 6 bases, and 10 bases lay between the germline ends. The CDR3 consists of 11 residues. CDR1 LNHDA and CDR2 SQIVND come from the germline V gene (reference sequence). The rearrangement uses TRBV19 and TRBJ1-1; a weak D match, TRBD1 (6 bases). Input material: peripheral blood. This clonotype originated in a man in his fifties with active or convalescent COVID-19. CDR3 DNA: TGTGCCAGTGCCAGGGGTCCTGAAGCTTTCTTT. Residues: CASARGPEAFF.